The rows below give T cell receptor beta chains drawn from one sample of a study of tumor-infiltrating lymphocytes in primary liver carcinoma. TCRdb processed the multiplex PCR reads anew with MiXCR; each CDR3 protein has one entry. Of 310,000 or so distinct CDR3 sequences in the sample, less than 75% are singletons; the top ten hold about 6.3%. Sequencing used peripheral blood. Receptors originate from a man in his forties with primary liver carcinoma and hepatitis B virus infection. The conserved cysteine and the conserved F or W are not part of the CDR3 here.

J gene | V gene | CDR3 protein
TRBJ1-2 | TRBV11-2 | ASRFGGGSGYGYT
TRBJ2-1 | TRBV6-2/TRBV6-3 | ASSYDWSSYNEQF
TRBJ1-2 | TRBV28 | ASSTDRNYGYT
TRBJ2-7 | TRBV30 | AGGNLGTEQY
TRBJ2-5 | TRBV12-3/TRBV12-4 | ASSKGTSGSLRQETQY
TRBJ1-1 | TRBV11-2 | ASSLRSGKVTEAS
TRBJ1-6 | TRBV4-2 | DNSQDPGGTYNSPLH
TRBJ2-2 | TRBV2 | ASSGLAGEAGELF
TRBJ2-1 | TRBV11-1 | ANSKGLAGVTTSEQF
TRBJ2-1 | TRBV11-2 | ASGEVGLAGNNEQF
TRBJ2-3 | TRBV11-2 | ASAGIHTDTQC
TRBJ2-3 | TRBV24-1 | ATSDSSLAGADTQY
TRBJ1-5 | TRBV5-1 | ASSLDGGVSNQPQH
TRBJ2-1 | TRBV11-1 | GSSLGLAVYNEQF
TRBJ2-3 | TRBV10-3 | AMNEREGNADTQY
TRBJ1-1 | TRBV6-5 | VSSYGGRNTEAF
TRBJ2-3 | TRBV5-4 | ASSSDSTDTQY
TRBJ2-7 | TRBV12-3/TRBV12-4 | ASSLRHKGYEQY
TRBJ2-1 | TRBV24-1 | ATSDSTKGSNEQF
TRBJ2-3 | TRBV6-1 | ASRLTDAQY
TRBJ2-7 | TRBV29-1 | SASGQGYEQY
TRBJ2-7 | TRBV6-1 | ASLPRGQEQY
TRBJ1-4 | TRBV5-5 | ASSLDRSATNEKLF
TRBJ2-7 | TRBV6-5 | ASSRGRGGHEQY
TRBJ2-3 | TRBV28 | ASSLGGLDTQY
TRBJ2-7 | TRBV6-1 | ASSESSGHYEQY
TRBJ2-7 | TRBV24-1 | ATSDPLAGGPHEQY
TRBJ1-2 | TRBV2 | ASSSDRSFYGYT
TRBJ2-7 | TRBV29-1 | SDLDRPYEQY
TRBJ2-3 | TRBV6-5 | ASSDITTSATDTQY